A selection of T cell receptor beta chains follows, all from one sample in a study of cytomegalovirus exposure and HLA in healthy donors. TCRdb's table, derived via immunoSEQ multiplex PCR, lists solely in-frame clones and lacks some. The sample lists some 180,000 clones; roughly 68% were seen once. The material sequenced was PBMCs. These receptor sequences come from a woman younger than 45 in good health and CMV-seronegative. The CDR3 runs from the conserved cysteine through the conserved F or W. D genes are given only for firm matches.

d_call v_call cdr3_aa
NA TRBV7-3 CASSPLEGTSYNEQFF
TRBD1 TRBV30 CAWLWGQEVYGYTF
NA TRBV5-8 CASSHRSNQPQHF
NA TRBV7-5 CVRSPHRGPYNEQFF
NA TRBV7-9 CASTHLDSYEQYF
TRBD1 TRBV2 CASSSRGLSNQPQHF
TRBD1 TRBV7-3 CASSLSGTGGIGELFF
NA TRBV5-4 CASSLGQSYEQYF
TRBD1 TRBV5-5 CASSPPGTGGTGELFF
TRBD1 TRBV4-1 CASSPTGTGGTRQYF
NA TRBV6-6 CASSYASDGYTF
TRBD1 TRBV4-1 CASSQRTGDVNEQYF
NA TRBV4-1 CASSPPRGTEAFF
TRBD2 TRBV5-8 CASSIWTSGYNEQFF
NA TRBV6-5 CASSYPSGGEKLFF